This entry describes one T cell receptor (beta chain). Sequencing used immunoSEQ multiplex PCR; TCRdb keeps in-frame clones, though not all of them. In the table there are 150,000 to 200,000 clones, approximately 86% of which are singletons. This entry is derived from a study of blood T cell repertoires in COVID-19. The CDR3 contains 17 residues. CDR1 is SGHVS and CDR2 is FNYEAQ in the germline V gene. V trimming: 5 bases; J trimming: 5 bases; junction bases outside the gene matches: 14. Specimen: peripheral blood. The receptor comes from a woman in her thirties or forties with COVID-19, enrolled during active disease. V usage is TRBV7-6 and J usage is TRBJ1-2, with 10 positions matching TRBD1. The CDR3 coding sequence is TGTGCCAGCAGCCTTAGATCTCCGGGACAGGGGATATATGGCTACACCTTC. Its protein product is CASSLRSPGQGIYGYTF.